This passage covers 8 T cell receptor beta chains from one sample sequenced in a study of blood T cells in healthy people across ages. Then a second PCR, running roughly 7 to 11 cycles, was carried out with a sample-barcoded 5' primer and a J-beta primer mix. TCRdb passed the 5' RACE reads through MiXCR, listing each CDR3 protein once. The profile shows 500,000 to 600,000 distinct CDR3 sequences, 25% to 30% of them singletons. The source material was blood. These receptors were taken from a woman between 70 and 85 years old in good health.

This chain links TRBV5-1 with TRBJ2-1, with D possibly being TRBD1 (5 bases). This CDR3 is 16 amino acids long. Trimming took 0 bases from V and 0 from J, leaving 10 bases between them. Germline CDR1 SGHRS, CDR2 YFSETQ. The DNA of the CDR3 is TGCGCCAGCAGCTTGGCGACAGCGAGCTCCTACAATGAGCAGTTCTTC. Translating gives CASSLATASSYNEQFF. Supplemented by reference TRBV5-1 and TRBJ2-1, the full variable domain reads KAGVTQTPRYLIKTRGQQVTLSCSPISGHRSVSWYQQTPGQGLQFLFEYFSETQRNKGNFPGRFSGRQFSNSRSEMNVSTLELGDSALYLCASSLATASSYNEQFFGPGTRLTVL.

The rearrangement joins TRBV7-2 to TRBJ2-5; the match to TRBD2 covers 7 bases. Germline assignment: CDR1 SGHTA and CDR2 FQGNSA. V was pared by 1 base and J by 7 bases, with 15 bases of the junction left unmatched. The CDR3 length is 17 residues. CDR3 in amino acids: CASSLEGVGRGRSTQYF. As DNA, the CDR3 is TGTGCCAGCAGCTTAGAAGGGGTAGGGAGGGGTCGGTCGACCCAGTACTTC.

V usage is TRBV5-1 and J usage is TRBJ2-3, with D perhaps matching TRBD2 (5 bases). CDR1 is SGHRS, CDR2 YFSETQ, per germline. Between the trimmed V and J ends, which lost 2 bases and 1 base, there was a span of 11 bases. This CDR3 contains 15 residues. CDR3 in DNA: TGCGCCAGCAGCTTTAGCGTTCCGCGCACAGATACGCAGTATTTT. Amino acids: CASSFSVPRTDTQYF.

This sequence joins TRBV7-2 and TRBJ2-5; 7 nucleotides line up with TRBD2. This CDR3 is 15 amino acids long. Trimming at V came to 3 bases and at J to 1 base, leaving 5 bases not matched to a gene. Germline lookup yields CDR1 SGHTA and CDR2 FQGNSA. This CDR3 is CASSLGLTFQETQYF. CDR3 coding DNA: TGTGCCAGCAGCTTGGGACTAACCTTCCAAGAGACCCAGTACTTC.

Only a few counts were recorded for this clonotype. V is TRBV20-1 and J is TRBJ2-1, with 15 positions matching TRBD2. Germline values: CDR1 DFQATT, CDR2 SNEGSKA (reference sequence). The CDR3 spans 13 residues. V shed 5 bases and J 10 bases; nucleotides not matched to a gene: 3. This CDR3 is CSAGLAGGREQFF. CDR3 DNA sequence: TGCAGTGCTGGACTAGCGGGGGGGCGAGAGCAGTTCTTC.

Details on this clonotype: Sequence at one end of the junction differs from germline and may be a read error. The V and J genes are TRBV12-3 or TRBV12-4 and TRBJ1-6; D uncertain. This CDR3 contains 16 residues. In DNA form, the CDR3 reads TGTGCCAGCAGAAAACAACCGGGCGACTATAATTCACCCCTCCGCTTT. Encoded protein: CASRKQPGDYNSPLRF.

About this clonotype itself: An end of the junction differs from the germline gene, which may be a read error. Written as DNA, the CDR3 is TGTGCCAGCAGTGATCTAGCGGGAGTTAGGCGTGAGTACTTC. Amino acids: CASSDLAGVRREYF. The chain employs TRBV6-2 or TRBV6-3 and TRBJ2-1; 10 nucleotides agree with TRBD2. CDR1 is MNHEY and CDR2 is SVGEGT in the germline V gene. The CDR3 covers 14 residues.

V usage is TRBV7-2 and J usage is TRBJ2-3, with TRBD2 matching over 9 bases. This CDR3 is 14 amino acids long. CDR1 SGHTA and CDR2 FQGNSA come from the germline V gene. V shed 2 bases and J 4 bases; nucleotides not matched to a gene: 1. The CDR3 DNA is TGTGCCAGCAGCTTATCTAGCGGGGCAGATACGCAGTATTTT. Translation: CASSLSSGADTQYF. Filled out from reference TRBV7-2 and TRBJ2-3, the complete variable domain reads GAGVSQSPSNKVTEKGKDVELRCDPISGHTALYWYRQSLGQGLEFLIYFQGNSAPDKSGLPSDRFSAERTGGSVSTLTIQRTQQEDSAVYLCASSLSSGADTQYFGPGTRLTVL.